Each of the 15 T cell receptor beta chains below was sequenced from the same sample in a study of T cell responses to AZD1222 COVID-19 vaccine. Clones were sequenced by immunoSEQ multiplex PCR, and TCRdb holds only the in-frame ones, with some missing. Of some 130,000 clones in the sample, around 84% were seen once. The source material was peripheral blood, sampled on day 0 of AZD1222 vaccination. The receptors stem from an adult in good health.

V and J are TRBV10-3 and TRBJ1-3; the match to TRBD1 covers 7 bases. Germline CDR1 reads ENHRY; CDR2 reads SYGVKD. J gave up 1 base and V 3 bases, and 6 bases lay outside the gene matches. There are 16 residues in the CDR3. CDR3 in amino acids: CAISDTTGRSGNTIYF. CDR3 nucleotides: TGTGCCATCAGTGATACGACAGGGAGGTCTGGAAACACCATATATTTT.

V is TRBV6-5 and J is TRBJ1-1, with TRBD1 matching over 7 bases. Unmatched junction bases numbered 12, after V lost 7 bases and J lost 4 bases. The CDR3 loop spans 15 amino acids. Germline V lookup: CDR1 MNHEY, CDR2 SVGAGI. CDR3 DNA sequence: TGTGCCAGCACCAAAAAACAGGGGCCAGTCACTGAAGCTTTCTTT. It encodes CASTKKQGPVTEAFF.

This clone was seen once. The gene calls are TRBV28 and TRBJ1-1, with D perhaps TRBD1 (5 bases). Germline V gene lookup returns CDR1 MDHEN and CDR2 SYDVKM. The V and J ends lost 6 bases and 1 base respectively, with 12 bases between them. The CDR3 is made up of 14 amino acids. CDR3 DNA: TGTGCCAGCAGCCAGGGAGGATCGAACACTGAAGCTTTCTTT. Protein product: CASSQGGSNTEAFF.

The CDR3 DNA reads TGTGCCAGCAGTCGGTCATCGGAGGTAGGATCCTCTGGAAACACCATATATTTT. Its translation is CASSRSSEVGSSGNTIYF. The chain has TRBV3-1 (or the pseudogene TRBV3-2) and TRBJ1-3; D not certain. This CDR3 has 18 residues. Germline assignment: CDR1 LGHDT and CDR2 YNNKEL (reference sequence). Trimming pared 6 bases from V and 0 bases from J, leaving 21 bases between.

The chain has TRBV6-5 and TRBJ1-2; 7 nucleotides align to TRBD1. V was pared by 5 bases and J by 2 bases, with 8 bases of the junction left unmatched. CDR1 is MNHEY, CDR2 SVGAGI, per germline. The CDR3 is 15 amino acids. Here the CDR3 reads CASSPGQDLNYGYTF. CDR3 nucleotide sequence: TGTGCCAGCAGTCCCGGACAGGATCTGAACTATGGCTACACCTTC.

This chain connects TRBV27 to TRBJ2-5; 9 nucleotides align to TRBD1. The V gene's germline CDR1 is MNHEY and CDR2 SMNVEV (reference sequence). The CDR3 runs to 17 residues. V was pared by 2 bases and J by 2 bases, with 9 bases of the junction left unmatched. The CDR3 loop is CASSLGTGLTGQETQYF. The DNA for the CDR3 is TGTGCCAGCAGTTTAGGGACAGGGCTTACTGGGCAAGAGACCCAGTACTTC.

V and J are TRBV5-1 and TRBJ2-5; TRBD1 might be the D (5 bases). This CDR3 region has 14 residues. Germline V gene lookup returns CDR1 SGHRS and CDR2 YFSETQ. V lost 0 bases to trimming and J lost 5 bases, with 11 bases between them. CDR3 residues: CASSLVWGRETQYF. CDR3 nucleotide sequence: TGCGCCAGCAGCTTGGTGTGGGGCCGGGAGACCCAGTACTTC.

This clone was found a few times. This chain connects TRBV2 to TRBJ2-3; the match to TRBD2 covers 15 bases. The CDR3 contains 17 residues. Germline loops: CDR1 SNHLY, CDR2 FYNNEI. The V gene end was trimmed by 2 bases and the J gene end by 8 bases; junction bases not matched to a gene: 8. The CDR3 DNA reads as TGTGCCAGCAGTGAAAGGACTAGCGGGAGGGCAAGAGCTACGCAGTATTTT. It specifies CASSERTSGRARATQYF.

This chain links TRBV25-1 with TRBJ1-5; D not certain. CDR1 is MGHDK, CDR2 SYGVNS, per germline. V was cut by 2 bases and J by 1 base, with 3 bases left in between. The CDR3 runs 13 residues. CDR3: CASSELSNQPQHF. In DNA form, the CDR3 reads TGTGCCAGCAGTGAACTAAGCAATCAGCCCCAGCATTTT.

V and J are TRBV24-1 and TRBJ2-1; D is possibly TRBD1 (5 bases). CDR3 length: 16 residues. Trimming took 4 bases from V and 4 from J, leaving 16 bases between them. CDR1 KGHDR and CDR2 SFDVKD come from the germline V gene. The DNA for the CDR3 is TGTGCCACCAGTGACTCAGGGCCTCTACAATACAATGAGCAGTTCTTC. Translated, it gives CATSDSGPLQYNEQFF.

The sample holds one count of this clone. The genes are TRBV15 and TRBJ2-1, with 12 positions matching TRBD2. Germline V CDR1 and CDR2: LNHNV, YYDKDF (reference sequence). J gave up 2 bases and V 4 bases, and 6 bases lay outside the gene matches. CDR3 length: 17 residues. CDR3 coding DNA: TGTGCCACCAGCACCCTAGCGGGGGGGACTCCCTACAATGAGCAGTTCTTC. Protein product: CATSTLAGGTPYNEQFF.

V usage is TRBV3-1 (or the pseudogene TRBV3-2) and J usage is TRBJ1-6; no clear D gene. The germline V gene has CDR1 LGHDT and CDR2 YNNKEL (reference sequence). V was clipped by 6 bases and J by 0 bases, with 15 bases between them. The CDR3 loop spans 17 amino acids. CDR3 in DNA: TGTGCCAGCAGGGCGGAGGAAAGGAGCTCCTATAATTCACCCCTCCACTTT. Protein product: CASRAEERSSYNSPLHF.

The chain couples TRBV7-2 to TRBJ1-1; D is perhaps TRBD1 (5 bases). The germline V and J ends were trimmed by 3 bases and 5 bases, with 10 bases remaining between them. The CDR3 runs to 13 residues. The germline CDR1 and CDR2 sequences are SGHTA and FQGNSA. The CDR3 nucleotides are TGTGCCAGCAGCTTCGCAGGGTGGACTGAAGCTTTCTTT. It encodes CASSFAGWTEAFF.

The V and J genes are TRBV5-1 and TRBJ1-2; the D gene is possibly TRBD1 (5 bases). V was shortened by 5 bases and J by 1 base, with 9 bases between the two germline ends. CDR1 SGHRS and CDR2 YFSETQ come from the germline V gene. The CDR3 covers 13 residues. CDR3 sequence (DNA): TGCGCCAGCAGTACGGGGGGTAACTATGGCTACACCTTC. Its protein is CASSTGGNYGYTF.

The gene calls are TRBV7-9 and TRBJ2-3; D possibly corresponds to TRBD1 (5 bases). The CDR3 consists of 16 residues. Germline CDR1 is SEHNR and CDR2 is FQNEAQ (reference sequence). With 9 bases removed from V and 0 bases from J, the gap between germline ends came to 19 bases. CDR3 region: CASRTARVKSTDTQYF. CDR3 bases: TGTGCCAGTCGAACAGCCAGGGTAAAGAGCACAGATACGCAGTATTTT.